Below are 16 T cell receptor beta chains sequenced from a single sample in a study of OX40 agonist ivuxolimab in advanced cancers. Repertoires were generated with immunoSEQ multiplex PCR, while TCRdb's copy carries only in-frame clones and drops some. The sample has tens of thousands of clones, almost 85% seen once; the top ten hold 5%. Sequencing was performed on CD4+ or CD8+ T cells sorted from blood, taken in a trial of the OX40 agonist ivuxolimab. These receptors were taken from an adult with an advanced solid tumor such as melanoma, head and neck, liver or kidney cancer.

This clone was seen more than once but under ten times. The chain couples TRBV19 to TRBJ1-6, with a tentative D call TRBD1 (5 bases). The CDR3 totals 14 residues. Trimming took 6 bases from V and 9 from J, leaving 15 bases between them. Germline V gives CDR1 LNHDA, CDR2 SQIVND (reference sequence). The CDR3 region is CASREPGGGSPLHF. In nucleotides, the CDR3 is TGTGCCAGTAGGGAACCCGGCGGGGGTTCACCCCTCCACTTT.

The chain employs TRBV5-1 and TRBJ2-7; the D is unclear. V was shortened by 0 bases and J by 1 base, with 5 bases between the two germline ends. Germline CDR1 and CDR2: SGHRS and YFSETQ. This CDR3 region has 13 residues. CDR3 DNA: TGCGCCAGCAGCTTGGTCGGATCCTACGAGCAGTACTTC. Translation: CASSLVGSYEQYF.

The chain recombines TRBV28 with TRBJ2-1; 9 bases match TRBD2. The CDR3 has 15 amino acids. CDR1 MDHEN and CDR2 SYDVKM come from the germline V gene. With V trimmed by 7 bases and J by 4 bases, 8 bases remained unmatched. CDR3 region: CASTRTSAVYNEQFF. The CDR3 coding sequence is TGTGCCAGCACCAGGACTAGCGCGGTTTACAATGAGCAGTTCTTC.

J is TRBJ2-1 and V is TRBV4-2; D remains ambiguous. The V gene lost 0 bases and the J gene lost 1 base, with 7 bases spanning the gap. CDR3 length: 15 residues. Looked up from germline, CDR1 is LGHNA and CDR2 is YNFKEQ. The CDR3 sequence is CASSQEGQSYNEQFF. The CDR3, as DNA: TGTGCCAGCAGCCAAGAGGGTCAGTCCTACAATGAGCAGTTCTTC.

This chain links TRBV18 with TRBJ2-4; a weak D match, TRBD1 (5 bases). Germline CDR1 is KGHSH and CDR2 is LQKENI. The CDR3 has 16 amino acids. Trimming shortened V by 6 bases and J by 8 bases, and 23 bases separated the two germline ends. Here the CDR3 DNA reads TGTGCCAGCTCCCAAAGGCGGCGGACCCAGGGCCACATTCAGTACTTC. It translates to CASSQRRRTQGHIQYF.

The CDR3 DNA reads as TGTGCCAGTAGCCGCCTAACAGGGAAGGTAGGGTATGGCTACACCTTC. Residues: CASSRLTGKVGYGYTF. The V call is TRBV19, the J call TRBJ1-2; tentative D call: TRBD1 (6 bases). The V gene's germline CDR1 is LNHDA and CDR2 SQIVND (reference sequence). CDR3 length: 16 residues. V lost 6 bases, J lost 5 bases, and 22 bases lay in between. Drawing the rest from reference TRBV19 and TRBJ1-2, the complete variable domain is DGGITQSPKYLFRKEGQNVTLSCEQNLNHDAMYWYRQDPGQGLRLIYYSQIVNDFQKGDIAEGYSVSREKKESFPLTVTSAQKNPTAFYLCASSRLTGKVGYGYTFGSGTRLTVV.

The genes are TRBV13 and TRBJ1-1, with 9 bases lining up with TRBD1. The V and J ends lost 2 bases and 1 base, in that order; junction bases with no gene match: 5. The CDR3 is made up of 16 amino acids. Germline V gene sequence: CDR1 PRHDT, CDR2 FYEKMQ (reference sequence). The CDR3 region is CASSLRDRVGNTEAFF. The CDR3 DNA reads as TGTGCCAGCAGCTTACGGGACAGGGTAGGGAACACTGAAGCTTTCTTT.

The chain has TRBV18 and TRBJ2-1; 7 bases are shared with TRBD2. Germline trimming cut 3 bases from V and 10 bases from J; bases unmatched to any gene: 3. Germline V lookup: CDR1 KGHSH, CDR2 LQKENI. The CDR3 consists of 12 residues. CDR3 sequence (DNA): TGTGCCAGCTCACCGCGGGGGAGGGAGCAGTTCTTC. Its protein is CASSPRGREQFF.

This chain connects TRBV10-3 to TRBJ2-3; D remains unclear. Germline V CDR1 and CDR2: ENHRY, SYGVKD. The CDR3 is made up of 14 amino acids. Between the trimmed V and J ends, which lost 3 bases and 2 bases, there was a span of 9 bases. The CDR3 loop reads CAISDRGATDTQYF. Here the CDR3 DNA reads TGTGCCATCAGTGATCGCGGTGCCACAGATACGCAGTATTTT.

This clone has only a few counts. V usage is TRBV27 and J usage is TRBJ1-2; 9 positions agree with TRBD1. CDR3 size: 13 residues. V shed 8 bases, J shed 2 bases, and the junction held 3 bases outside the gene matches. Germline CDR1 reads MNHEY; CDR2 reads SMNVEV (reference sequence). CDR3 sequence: CASHRGLNYGYTF. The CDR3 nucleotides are TGTGCCAGCCACAGGGGGCTGAACTATGGCTACACCTTC.

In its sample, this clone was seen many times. CDR3 amino acids: CASSKGIRGRPRISGANVLTF. The DNA for the CDR3 is TGTGCCAGCAGCAAAGGAATAAGGGGGAGACCCCGTATCTCTGGGGCCAACGTCCTGACTTTC. V and J are TRBV21-1 and TRBJ2-6; the DNA was not used to check the table's D call, TRBD1. TRBV21-1 is a recognized pseudogene. The CDR3 extends over 21 amino acids.

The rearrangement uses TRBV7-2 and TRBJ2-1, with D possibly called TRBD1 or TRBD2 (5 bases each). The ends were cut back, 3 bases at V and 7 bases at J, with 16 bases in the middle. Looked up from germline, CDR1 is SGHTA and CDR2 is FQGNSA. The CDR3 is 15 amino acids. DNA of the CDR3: TGTGCCAGCAGCTTTAGTGGGGGAATCCGGAATGAGCAGTTCTTC. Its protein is CASSFSGGIRNEQFF. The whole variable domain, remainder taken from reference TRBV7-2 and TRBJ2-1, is GAGVSQSPSNKVTEKGKDVELRCDPISGHTALYWYRQSLGQGLEFLIYFQGNSAPDKSGLPSDRFSAERTGGSVSTLTIQRTQQEDSAVYLCASSFSGGIRNEQFFGPGTRLTVL.

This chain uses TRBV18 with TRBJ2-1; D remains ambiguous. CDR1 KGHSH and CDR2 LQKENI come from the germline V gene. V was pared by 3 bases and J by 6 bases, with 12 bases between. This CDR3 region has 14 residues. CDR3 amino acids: CASSPQRSVNEQFF. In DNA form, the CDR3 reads TGTGCCAGCTCACCTCAACGGAGTGTCAATGAGCAGTTCTTC.

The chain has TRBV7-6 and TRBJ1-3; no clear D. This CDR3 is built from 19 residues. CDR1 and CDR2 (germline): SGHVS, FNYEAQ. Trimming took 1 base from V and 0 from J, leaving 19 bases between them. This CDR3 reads CASSLEPSSGLHSGNTIYF. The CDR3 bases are TGTGCCAGCAGCTTAGAACCGTCCTCCGGCCTCCACTCTGGAAACACCATATATTTT.

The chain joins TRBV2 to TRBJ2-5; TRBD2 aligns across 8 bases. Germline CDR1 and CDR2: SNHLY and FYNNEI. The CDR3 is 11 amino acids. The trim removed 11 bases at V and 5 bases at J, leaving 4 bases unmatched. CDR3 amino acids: CASGGGETQYF. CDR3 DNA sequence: TGTGCCTCGGGAGGGGGGGAGACCCAGTACTTC.

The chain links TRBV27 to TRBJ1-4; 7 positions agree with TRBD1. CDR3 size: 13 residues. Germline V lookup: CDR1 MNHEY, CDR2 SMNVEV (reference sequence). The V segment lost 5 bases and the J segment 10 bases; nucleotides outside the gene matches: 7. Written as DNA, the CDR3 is TGTGCCAGCAGTGACCGGACAGGCGGAAAACTGTTTTTT. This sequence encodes CASSDRTGGKLFF.